The T cell receptor beta chain described here comes from a study of blood T cell repertoires in COVID-19. Study-wide context: Sites across the United States, Italy and Spain contributed samples from acute and convalescent COVID-19.

In the original analysis: From reference gene primer amplification, estimates of nucleated cell counts were derived. Here immunoSEQ multiplex PCR was the method, and the copy in TCRdb shows in-frame clones only, minus some. That table gives V, J and clone size, and the DNA gave D and trimming. The table has over 95,000 clones, more than 85% seen once. V lost 1 base, J lost 0 bases, and 15 bases lay in between. The CDR3 runs to 17 residues. CDR1 is MGHRA and CDR2 is YSYEKL in the germline V gene. The V gene is TRBV4-1, the J gene TRBJ1-1, with D perhaps matching TRBD1 (6 bases). Sequenced material: peripheral blood. The source of this sequence is a human donor with acute or convalescent COVID-19. The donor label of this sample is uncertain. The CDR3 loop is CASSQVLWGRVNTEAFF. CDR3 DNA sequence: TGCGCCAGCAGCCAAGTCCTGTGGGGGCGGGTGAACACTGAAGCTTTCTTT.